This TCR beta chain derives from a study of cytomegalovirus exposure and HLA in healthy donors. A note on this clone: Its specificity is not known.

Assay used: immunoSEQ multiplex PCR; TCRdb lists only in-frame clones, some missing. The sample records approximately 280,000 clones, roughly 90% being singletons. CDR3 length: 13 amino acids. V was shortened by 3 bases and J by 5 bases, with 8 bases between the two germline ends. Per the germline V gene, CDR1 is MNHEY and CDR2 is SMNVEV (reference sequence). Among the 110 or so subjects of the validation cohort, separate from the approximately 700-subject first cohort, were the donors. Study-wide points: That first-cohort TCR clusters tended to co-occur in the 95 to 150 validation repertoires was found in a later analysis.

This chain joins TRBV27 and TRBJ1-5; possibly TRBD1 for D (5 bases). This TCR was sampled from a woman aged 18-29 years in good health and CMV-seronegative. What was sequenced was PBMCs. CDR3 sequence: CASSLTAYQPQHF. The DNA of the CDR3 is TGTGCCAGCAGTTTGACAGCTTATCAGCCCCAGCATTTT.